What follows are 6 T cell receptor beta chains derived from one specimen sequenced in a study of T cell changes during pregnancy in multiple sclerosis. TCRdb's copy holds only in-frame clones and misses some; the assay was immunoSEQ multiplex PCR. Of some 57,000 clones listed, about 90% were seen once; the top ten hold about 0.49%. Sample: CD4+ T cells from peripheral blood mononuclear cells, taken after pregnancy. These receptors were obtained from a female donor in good health, enrolled as a control in a pregnancy study.

The V gene is TRBV2, the J gene TRBJ1-2; 8 bases align to TRBD1. Unmatched junction bases numbered 5, after V lost 1 base and J lost 7 bases. Germline lookup yields CDR1 SNHLY and CDR2 FYNNEI. The CDR3 covers 14 residues. CDR3 nucleotide sequence: TGTGCCAGCAGTGAAGGACAGGGGATACGTGGCTACACCTTC. This translates into CASSEGQGIRGYTF.

This chain connects TRBV13 to TRBJ2-3; 8 bases are shared with TRBD2. Germline V gives CDR1 PRHDT, CDR2 FYEKMQ (reference sequence). Trimming cost V 1 base and J 2 bases; bases outside gene matches: 8. This CDR3 has 17 residues. Written as DNA, the CDR3 is TGTGCCAGCAGCTTAGAGCGTGGCGGGGGGACCACAGATACGCAGTATTTT. This codes for CASSLERGGGTTDTQYF.

This chain joins TRBV18 and TRBJ2-1; the D gene is possibly TRBD1 (5 bases). The CDR3 has 16 residues. V was pared by 0 bases and J by 7 bases, with 16 bases between. The germline V gene encodes CDR1 KGHSH and CDR2 LQKENI. In nucleotides, the CDR3 is TGTGCCAGCTCACCACCCGCAGGGCGCGATCCTAATGAGCAGTTCTTC. It encodes CASSPPAGRDPNEQFF.

This sequence joins TRBV7-2 and TRBJ1-5, with D perhaps matching TRBD1 (5 bases). This CDR3 spans 15 amino acids. V lost 5 bases, J lost 0 bases, and 11 bases lay in between. Germline-derived CDR1 and CDR2 are SGHTA and FQGNSA. CDR3 DNA: TGTGCCAGCAGCCGACAGTCTTATAGCAATCAGCCCCAGCATTTT. It encodes CASSRQSYSNQPQHF.

The genes are TRBV11-2 and TRBJ1-2; 8 bases fit TRBD1. V gave up 10 bases and J gave up 4 bases; unmatched junction bases: 14. The CDR3 has 15 amino acids. From germline, CDR1 is SGHAT and CDR2 FQNNGV. The CDR3 sequence is CATRPTGGIPYGYTF. The CDR3 DNA is TGTGCCACCCGTCCCACAGGGGGGATCCCCTATGGCTACACCTTC.

This rearrangement joins TRBV7-2 to TRBJ2-2; D may be TRBD2 (5 bases). Germline values: CDR1 SGHTA, CDR2 FQGNSA. V was clipped by 4 bases and J by 3 bases, with 15 bases between them. The CDR3 has 16 amino acids. The CDR3: CASSSDRVGDTGELFF. CDR3 sequence (DNA): TGTGCCAGCAGCTCAGATAGGGTGGGAGACACCGGGGAGCTGTTTTTT.